Sequencing of this TCR beta chain was carried out in a study of response to subunit inactivated influenza vaccine. This clonotype was found a few times. The antigen is not known. There are 15 residues in the CDR3. CDR1 SGHTA and CDR2 FQGNSA come from the germline V gene. Trimming pared 5 bases from V and 1 base from J, leaving 9 bases between. TCRdb reanalysed the RT-PCR reads using MiXCR and keeps one entry per CDR3 protein. Counted here are some 570,000 distinct CDR3 sequences, about 11% occurring once; the ten biggest clones make up around 10%. Study results and limitations: T cells newly recruited by each seasonal influenza vaccination are few, the authors suggested.

Another study also made use of these data, one on T cells expressing NK-cell markers. As that study records: Libraries used 5'RACE template switching adding universal primer site and UMIs. Dominant NKG2C+ clonotypes accounted for roughly 1.0-7.0% of CD8+ T cells in a handful of donors. It is unclear if expanded NKG2C-expressing clones target HCMV antigens.

V and J are TRBV7-2 and TRBJ1-6; tentatively, D is TRBD1 (5 bases). Material: PBMCs from blood, obtained on the day of vaccination. This sequence was found in a man between 50 and 59 years old who received an inactivated influenza vaccine. CDR3 in DNA: TGTGCCAGCAGCCCGGAGGGGTCCTATAATTCACCCCTCCACTTT. This translates into CASSPEGSYNSPLHF.